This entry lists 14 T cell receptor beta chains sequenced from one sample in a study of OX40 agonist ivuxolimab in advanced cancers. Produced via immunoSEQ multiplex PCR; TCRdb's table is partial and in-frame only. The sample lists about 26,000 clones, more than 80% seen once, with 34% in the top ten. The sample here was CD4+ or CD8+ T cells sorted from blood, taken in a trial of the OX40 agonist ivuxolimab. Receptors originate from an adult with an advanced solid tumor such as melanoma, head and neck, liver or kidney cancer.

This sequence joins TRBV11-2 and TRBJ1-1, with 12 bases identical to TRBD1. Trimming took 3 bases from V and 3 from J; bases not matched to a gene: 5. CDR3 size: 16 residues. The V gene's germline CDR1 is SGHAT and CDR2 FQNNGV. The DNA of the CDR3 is TGTGCCAGCAGCTTCGGGACAGGGGGCGTCGACACTGAAGCTTTCTTT. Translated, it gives CASSFGTGGVDTEAFF.

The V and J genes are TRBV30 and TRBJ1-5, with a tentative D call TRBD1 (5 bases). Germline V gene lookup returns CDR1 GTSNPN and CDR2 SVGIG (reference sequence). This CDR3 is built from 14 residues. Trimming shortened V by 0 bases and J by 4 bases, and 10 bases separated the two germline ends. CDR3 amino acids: CAWSVFGGNQPQHF. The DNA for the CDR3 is TGTGCCTGGAGTGTATTTGGGGGGAATCAGCCCCAGCATTTT. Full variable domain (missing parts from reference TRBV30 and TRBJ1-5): SQTIHQWPATLVQPVGSPLSLECTVEGTSNPNLYWYRQAAGRGLQLLFYSVGIGQISSEVPQNLSASRPQDRQFILSSKKLLLSDSGFYLCAWSVFGGNQPQHFGDGTRLSIL.

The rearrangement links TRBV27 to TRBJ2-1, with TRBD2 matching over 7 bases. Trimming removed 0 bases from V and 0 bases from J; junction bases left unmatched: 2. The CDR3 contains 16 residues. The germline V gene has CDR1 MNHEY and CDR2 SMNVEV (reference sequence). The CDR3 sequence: CASSLSAGSSYNEQFF. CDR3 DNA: TGTGCCAGCAGTTTATCAGCGGGAAGCTCCTACAATGAGCAGTTCTTC.

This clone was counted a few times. As DNA, the CDR3 is TGTGCCAGCAGTTACGGGAGGCAAAGGTTCCACGAGCAGTACTTC. Translation gives CASSYGRQRFHEQYF. This sequence joins TRBV6-5 and TRBJ2-7; a possible D gene is TRBD2 (6 bases). Germline assignment: CDR1 MNHEY and CDR2 SVGAGI. V was shortened by 2 bases and J by 5 bases, with 16 bases between the two germline ends. The CDR3 runs 15 residues.

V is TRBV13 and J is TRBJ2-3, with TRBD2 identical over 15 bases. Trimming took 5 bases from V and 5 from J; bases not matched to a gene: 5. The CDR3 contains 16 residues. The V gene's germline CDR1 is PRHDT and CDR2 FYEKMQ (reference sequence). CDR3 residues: CASSRTSGGVKDTQYF. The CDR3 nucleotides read TGTGCCAGCAGCCGGACTAGCGGGGGGGTAAAAGATACGCAGTATTTT.

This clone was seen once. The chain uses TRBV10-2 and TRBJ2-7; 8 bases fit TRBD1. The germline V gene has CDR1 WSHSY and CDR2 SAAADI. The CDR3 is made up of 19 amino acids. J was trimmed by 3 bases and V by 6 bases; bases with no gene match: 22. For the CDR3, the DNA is TGCGCCAGCAGCGAACTACCGGGACAGGAGACCCTCTACCACTACGAGCAGTACTTC. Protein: CASSELPGQETLYHYEQYF.

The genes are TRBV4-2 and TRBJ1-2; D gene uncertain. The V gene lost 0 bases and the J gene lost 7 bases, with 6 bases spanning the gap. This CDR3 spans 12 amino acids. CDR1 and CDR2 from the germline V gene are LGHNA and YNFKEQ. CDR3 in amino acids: CASSQDPSGYTF. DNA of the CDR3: TGTGCCAGCAGCCAAGATCCAAGTGGCTACACCTTC.

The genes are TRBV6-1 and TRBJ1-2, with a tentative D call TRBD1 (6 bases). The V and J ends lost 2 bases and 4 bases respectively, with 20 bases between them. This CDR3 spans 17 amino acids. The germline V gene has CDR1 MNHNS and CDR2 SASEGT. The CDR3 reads CASSEIVLGGPTYGYTF. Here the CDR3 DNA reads TGTGCCAGCAGTGAAATAGTTCTCGGGGGCCCTACCTATGGCTACACCTTC.

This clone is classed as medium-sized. In DNA, the CDR3 is TGTGCCAGCAGCTCGGGACAGCATAGCAATCAGCCCCAGCATTTT. Its translation is CASSSGQHSNQPQHF. This sequence joins TRBV7-8 and TRBJ1-5; 7 bases align to TRBD1. The CDR3 runs 15 residues. Germline lookup yields CDR1 SGHVS and CDR2 FQNEAQ. V was clipped by 4 bases and J by 0 bases; unmatched bases: 3.

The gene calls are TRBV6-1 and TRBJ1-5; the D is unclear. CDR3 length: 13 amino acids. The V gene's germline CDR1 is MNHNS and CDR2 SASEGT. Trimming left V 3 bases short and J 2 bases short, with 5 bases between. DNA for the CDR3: TGTGCCAGCAGTGACAGTCGCAATCAGCCCCAGCATTTT. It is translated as CASSDSRNQPQHF.

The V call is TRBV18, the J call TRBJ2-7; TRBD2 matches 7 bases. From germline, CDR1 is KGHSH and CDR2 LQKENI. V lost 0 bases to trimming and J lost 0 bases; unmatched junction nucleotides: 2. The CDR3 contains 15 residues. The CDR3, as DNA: TGTGCCAGCTCACCACCGGGAGGGAGCTCCTACGAGCAGTACTTC. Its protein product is CASSPPGGSSYEQYF.

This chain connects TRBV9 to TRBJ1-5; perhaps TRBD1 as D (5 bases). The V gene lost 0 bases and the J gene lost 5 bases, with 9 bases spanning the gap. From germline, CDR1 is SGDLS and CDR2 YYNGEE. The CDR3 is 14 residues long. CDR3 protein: CASSVGWGDQPQHF. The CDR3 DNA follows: TGTGCCAGCAGCGTAGGCTGGGGCGATCAGCCCCAGCATTTT.

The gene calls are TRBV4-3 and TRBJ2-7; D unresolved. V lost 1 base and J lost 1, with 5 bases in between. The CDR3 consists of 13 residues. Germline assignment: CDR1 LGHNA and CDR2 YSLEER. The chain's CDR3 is CASSQGLSYEQYF. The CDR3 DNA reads TGCGCCAGCAGCCAAGGCTTGTCCTACGAGCAGTACTTC.

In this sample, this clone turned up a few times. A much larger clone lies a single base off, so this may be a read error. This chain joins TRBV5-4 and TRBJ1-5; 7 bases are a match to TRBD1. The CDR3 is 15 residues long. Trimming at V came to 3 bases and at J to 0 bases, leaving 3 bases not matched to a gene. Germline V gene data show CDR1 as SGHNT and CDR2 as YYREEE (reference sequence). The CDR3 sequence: CASSSGQNSNQPQHF. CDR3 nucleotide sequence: TGTGCCAGCAGCTCGGGACAGAATAGCAATCAGCCCCAGCATTTT.